This TCR beta chain was identified during a study of CD8 T cells in ankylosing spondylitis. Study-wide results and caveats: Seemingly distinctive of ankylosing spondylitis blood was a TCR beta motif formed by eight highly homologous variants.

This CDR3 contains 13 residues. Trimming stripped 0 bases from V and 4 bases from J, with 9 bases between. Germline CDR1 and CDR2: SQVTM and ANQGSEA. This clonotype was picked up a small number of times. The antigen is not known. A single record per CDR3 protein comes from TCRdb applying MiXCR to the 5' RACE reads. The sample holds 700,000 or so distinct CDR3 sequences, 15% to 20% seen once. Sequencing was done on a sample of blood, either unsorted or a sorted T cell fraction (not recorded which). V usage is TRBV29-1 and J usage is TRBJ1-2; a possible D gene is TRBD1 (5 bases). This TCR came from a male donor with ankylosing spondylitis. The CDR3 bases are TGCAGCGTTGAAGAAGGGGCTTCCTATGGCTACACCTTC. This sequence encodes CSVEEGASYGYTF.